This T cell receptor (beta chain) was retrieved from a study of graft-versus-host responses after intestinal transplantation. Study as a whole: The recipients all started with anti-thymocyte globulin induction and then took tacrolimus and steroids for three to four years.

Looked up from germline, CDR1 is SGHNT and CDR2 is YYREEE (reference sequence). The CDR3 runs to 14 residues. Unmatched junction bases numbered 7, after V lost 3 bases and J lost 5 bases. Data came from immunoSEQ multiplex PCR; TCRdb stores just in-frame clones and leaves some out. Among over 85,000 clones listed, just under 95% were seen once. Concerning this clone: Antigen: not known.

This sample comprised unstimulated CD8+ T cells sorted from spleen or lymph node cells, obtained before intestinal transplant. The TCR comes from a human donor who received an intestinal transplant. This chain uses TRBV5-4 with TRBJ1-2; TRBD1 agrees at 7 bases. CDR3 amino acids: CASSWGQSSYGYTF. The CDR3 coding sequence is TGTGCCAGCAGCTGGGGACAGTCAAGTTATGGCTACACCTTC.